A single sample is the source of the 13 T cell receptor beta chains below, sequenced in a study of PD-1 blockade in classical Hodgkin lymphoma. Each patient relapsed following autologous stem cell transplantation, and prior brentuximab vedotin exposure differed. Sequencing used immunoSEQ multiplex PCR; TCRdb keeps in-frame clones, though not all of them. The sample lists tens of thousands of clones, roughly 87% seen once, with about 10% in the top ten. Sequencing was performed on peripheral blood mononuclear cells (PBMCs), taken before the second cycle of nivolumab. Receptor source: a human donor with classical Hodgkin lymphoma.

The chain links TRBV5-6 to TRBJ2-7, with 8 nucleotides matching TRBD1. This CDR3 is 13 amino acids long. Germline CDR1 SGHDT, CDR2 YYEEEE. The junction had 4 bases not matched to a gene; V was cut back by 3 bases and J by 5 bases. The CDR3 coding sequence is TGTGCCAGCAGCTCACCCAGGGGGCACGAGCAGTACTTC. Residues: CASSSPRGHEQYF.

This clone has a handful of counts. The chain recombines TRBV15 with TRBJ2-7; no definite D call. Deletions cut 5 bases from V and 3 bases from J, with 8 bases between. Germline V gives CDR1 LNHNV, CDR2 YYDKDF (reference sequence). This CDR3 region has 12 residues. The CDR3 protein is CATSLGYYEQYF. In nucleotides, the CDR3 is TGTGCCACCAGCTTGGGGTACTACGAGCAGTACTTC.

This clone came up once. The rearrangement joins TRBV30 to TRBJ1-1; the D is unclear. Trimming stripped 0 bases from V and 3 bases from J, with 8 bases between. The CDR3 spans 13 residues. CDR1 and CDR2 from the germline V gene are GTSNPN and SVGIG (reference sequence). The CDR3 nucleotides are TGTGCCTGGAGTGTATCGGGATACACTGAAGCTTTCTTT. Its protein is CAWSVSGYTEAFF.

For this clone: The junction departs from germline at one end; a sequencing error may be responsible. The genes are TRBV6-1 and TRBJ2-7, with 7 bases matching TRBD2. The CDR3 runs to 10 residues. The V gene's germline CDR1 is MNHNS and CDR2 SASEGT. The CDR3 loop reads CASSGRDYNF. CDR3 DNA sequence: TGTGCCAGCAGTGGCCGGGACTACAACTTC.

The chain combines TRBV7-9 with TRBJ2-1; 16 bases line up with TRBD2. From germline, CDR1 is SEHNR and CDR2 FQNEAQ (reference sequence). The junction had 13 bases not matched to a gene; V was cut back by 4 bases and J by 7 bases. This CDR3 is built from 19 residues. CDR3 in amino acids: CASSSLGTSGRAGGNEQFF. DNA of the CDR3: TGTGCCAGCAGCTCCCTCGGGACTAGCGGGAGGGCAGGGGGGAATGAGCAGTTCTTC.

The V and J genes are TRBV5-1 and TRBJ2-7; 7 nucleotides match TRBD1. Germline V CDR1 and CDR2: SGHRS, YFSETQ. There are 13 residues in the CDR3. Trimming took 3 bases from V and 11 from J; bases not matched to a gene: 11. Written as DNA, the CDR3 is TGCGCCAGCAGCTCGACTTACGAGGGGGCTAAGTACTTC. It translates to CASSSTYEGAKYF.

The chain links TRBV28 to TRBJ1-2, with 8 bases fitting TRBD1. V dropped 5 bases and J dropped 7; count of bases not matched to a gene: 3. Germline V gene data show CDR1 as MDHEN and CDR2 as SYDVKM. The length of the CDR3 is 12 residues. The CDR3 sequence: CASSLTGAGYTF. For the CDR3, the DNA is TGTGCCAGCAGTCTGACAGGGGCTGGCTACACCTTC.

The rearrangement links TRBV28 to TRBJ1-1, with a possible D match to TRBD1 (6 bases). V was cut by 6 bases and J by 4 bases, with 15 bases left in between. This CDR3 is built from 14 residues. Germline V lookup: CDR1 MDHEN, CDR2 SYDVKM. CDR3: CASRPGEEFTEAFF. The DNA for the CDR3 is TGTGCCAGCAGGCCAGGGGAAGAATTCACTGAAGCTTTCTTT.

CDR3 DNA sequence: TGTGCCAGCAGCCCGGACGGCTTACCCCTCCACTTT. This gives the protein CASSPDGLPLHF. The V gene is TRBV28, the J gene TRBJ1-6; no reliable D call. V lost 6 bases to trimming and J lost 12 bases, with 12 bases between them. From germline, CDR1 is MDHEN and CDR2 SYDVKM. The CDR3 runs 12 residues.

The chain employs TRBV20-1 and TRBJ2-7; D is ambiguous. Germline V CDR1 and CDR2: DFQATT, SNEGSKA (reference sequence). This CDR3 is 11 amino acids long. V was clipped by 3 bases and J by 4 bases, with 7 bases between them. CDR3: CSASGKYEQYF. The CDR3 DNA reads TGCAGTGCTAGCGGCAAGTACGAGCAGTACTTC.

This clone is judged medium-sized (0.01 to 0.1%). The chain recombines TRBV28 with TRBJ2-1; 8 positions match TRBD2. Trimming cost V 6 bases and J 4 bases; bases outside gene matches: 8. CDR1 and CDR2 (germline): MDHEN, SYDVKM. The CDR3 length is 15 residues. CDR3 loop: CASRPFTSGYNEQFF. As DNA, the CDR3 is TGTGCCAGCAGGCCCTTCACTAGCGGATACAATGAGCAGTTCTTC.

The J gene is TRBJ1-2, the V gene TRBV2; a weak D match, TRBD1 (6 bases). CDR1 is SNHLY and CDR2 is FYNNEI in the germline V gene. V shed 5 bases and J shed 0 bases, with 13 bases lying between them. The CDR3 is 15 residues long. This CDR3 is CASSSLQGTNYGYTF. The CDR3 bases are TGTGCCAGCAGTTCACTACAGGGCACTAACTATGGCTACACCTTC. Full variable domain (rest looked up from reference TRBV2 and TRBJ1-2): EPEVTQTPSHQVTQMGQEVILRCVPISNHLYFYWYRQILGQKVEFLVSFYNNEISEKSEIFDDQFSVERPDGSNFTLKIRSTKLEDSAMYFCASSSLQGTNYGYTFGSGTRLTVV.

Notes on this clone: Other DNA variants within this sample encode the same CDR3. This chain uses TRBV18 with TRBJ2-7; 8 nucleotides match TRBD1. With V trimmed by 2 bases and J by 3 bases, 0 bases remained unmatched. CDR1 and CDR2 (germline): KGHSH, LQKENI. This CDR3 has 13 amino acids. CDR3 residues: CASSPGTGYEQYF. The DNA of the CDR3 is TGTGCCAGCTCACCAGGGACAGGCTACGAGCAGTACTTC.